A selection of T cell receptor beta chains follows, all from one sample in a study of shared clonotypes between healthy human individuals. The data were produced by immunoSEQ multiplex PCR, yet TCRdb's version contains in-frame clones alone and is incomplete. Among under 1 million clones, 92% were seen once, and the ten largest hold around 24%. Sequencing used naive CD8+ T cells sorted from blood. These TCRs come from a man aged 25-45 years in good health. Each CDR3 is given with its conserved first and last residue.

V	CDR3
TRBV19	CASSIGGGASSYNEQFF
TRBV18	CASSTYAWGQGEEKLFF
TRBV7-2	CASSPAGTVAPSGAYEQYF
TRBV11-2	CASSREGTNTYSEQFF
TRBV28	CASSFSGGGEQYF
TRBV25-1	CASSVGSTDTQYF
TRBV11-2	CASSSSPTGQNDRQFF
TRBV4-1	CASSQEELANEQYF
TRBV7-9	CASSPEDGNSNQPQHF
TRBV13	CASSLLGLGELFF
TRBV27	CASWGQNNEQFF
TRBV11-3	CASSRSTPGALGELFF
TRBV28	CASSARSLDYEQYF
TRBV21-1	CASSKLLSGKRTEAFF
TRBV19	CASSKGYNEQFF
TRBV11-2	CASSSQGGWDQETQYF
TRBV14	CASSHTSTGGYTF
TRBV18	CASSPTSGRAANRGAVF
TRBV28	CASSSLSGFGYEQYF
TRBV5-6	CASSFGSTDTQYF
TRBV27	CASSSFSLHEQYF
TRBV29-1	CSVEVVGNIQYF
TRBV2	CASSEARGRGEGYGNTIYF
TRBV11-2	CASSLGLAGAYNEQFF
TRBV6-6	CASTPGRAEAFF
TRBV11-2	CASSQGLGGDIQYF
TRBV19	CASSIGQGPPDTQYF
TRBV7-9	CASSYSDSPDYEQYF
TRBV29-1	CSVTPGGREDYGYTF
TRBV5-1	CASSFGSRSPTEKLFF
TRBV7-9	CASSLSGTSYEQYF
TRBV27	CASSLSAEVSYNEQFF
TRBV7-2	CASSPSGLAEQFF
TRBV6-6	CASSDGTFYEQYF
TRBV11-3	CASSFSVGNEQFF
TRBV27	CASSPHSGNTIYF
TRBV15	CATSRTPLGATNTGELFF
TRBV28	CASRQIPPGGEVGSDEQFF
TRBV11-2	CASSPPGQGGSVLTF
TRBV29-1	CSVERRGSETQYF
TRBV27	CASSLVPNEQFF
TRBV4-2	CASSPTGGGDTQYF
TRBV21-1	CASSGQMETNEKLFF
TRBV27	CASSPTYFGNTGELFF
TRBV28	CASSLWAVSVGETQYF
TRBV28	CASSRDRGNTEAFF
TRBV15	CATSRDLRDSYEQYF
TRBV11-2	CASSSSTSFQYF
TRBV4-3	CASSQEGGPNTEAFF
TRBV27	CASSLPTLASGMDTQYF
TRBV6-1	CASSENSEGTGNTIYF
TRBV28	CASSPCLGPSIVDEQFF
TRBV9	CASSGGGAHEQYF
TRBV9	CASSVALAGYNEQFF
TRBV28	CASSLWGLAGGSSYNEQFF
TRBV7-8	CASSSASSGSSYEQYF
TRBV6-1	CASVARDPNYGYTF
TRBV4-2	CASSPSRGTSEETQYF
TRBV30	CAWSVGTGRTDTQYF